Presented here are 25 T cell receptor beta chains from one specimen sequenced in a study of identical twins. TCRdb reanalysed the 5' RACE reads using MiXCR and keeps one entry per CDR3 protein. The repertoire includes fewer than 900,000 distinct CDR3 sequences, 15% to 20% of them detected once, and roughly 14% sits in the top ten. The data also belong to a second study, concerning T cells expressing NK-cell markers.

Sequencing was done on a sample of PBMCs. These receptors were obtained from a woman between 18 and 29 years old in good health.

The chain employs TRBV20-1 and TRBJ2-4; the D is unclear. Germline V lookup: CDR1 DFQATT, CDR2 SNEGSKA (reference sequence). CDR3 size: 15 residues. Trimming pared 0 bases from V and 3 bases from J, leaving 12 bases between. The CDR3 bases are TGCAGTGCTAGAGATACCGGGTGGGTCAAAAACATTCAGTACTTC. Translation: CSARDTGWVKNIQYF.

This chain links TRBV6-5 with TRBJ2-1; 11 positions match TRBD2. The CDR3 has 18 amino acids. V shed 4 bases, J shed 0 bases, and the junction held 8 bases outside the gene matches. Looked up from germline, CDR1 is MNHEY and CDR2 is SVGAGI. The CDR3 spells CASSFRLAGGSSYNEQFF. The CDR3, as DNA: TGTGCCAGCAGTTTTCGGCTAGCGGGAGGCAGCTCCTACAATGAGCAGTTCTTC.

A few counts support this clonotype. Written as DNA, the CDR3 is TGTGTCCGAACAGGGGGCCCTGAAGCTTTCTTT. Protein sequence: CVRTGGPEAFF. The chain joins TRBV12-3 or TRBV12-4 to TRBJ1-1; 9 bases fit TRBD1. The CDR3 length is 11 residues.

In its sample, this clonotype was seen many times. J is TRBJ2-7 and V is TRBV9; D remains unclear. This CDR3 region has 13 residues. The V end lost 1 base, the J end lost 7 bases, and 12 bases lay between the germline ends. Germline values: CDR1 SGDLS, CDR2 YYNGEE. The CDR3 DNA is TGTGCCAGCAGCGTAAGGCTGGGTACAGAGCAGTACTTC. Protein: CASSVRLGTEQYF.

This chain links TRBV7-9 with TRBJ2-4; D not certain. This CDR3 comprises 15 residues. Trimming removed 4 bases from V and 0 bases from J, with 10 bases in between. CDR1 is SEHNR, CDR2 FQNEAQ, per germline (reference sequence). The CDR3 loop reads CASSYSGGAKNIQYF. DNA for the CDR3: TGTGCCAGCAGCTACTCTGGCGGAGCCAAAAACATTCAGTACTTC. The full variable domain, with the rest looked up from reference TRBV7-9 and TRBJ2-4, is DTGVSQNPRHKITKRGQNVTFRCDPISEHNRLYWYRQTLGQGPEFLTYFQNEAQLEKSRLLSDRFSAERPKGSFSTLEIQRTEQGDSAMYLCASSYSGGAKNIQYFGAGTRLSVL.

V gene TRBV6-2 or TRBV6-3 combines with J gene TRBJ1-1, with unresolved D. The V gene's germline CDR1 is MNHEY and CDR2 SVGEGT. The CDR3 is 12 amino acids. V lost 0 bases to trimming and J lost 10 bases, with 9 bases between them. The chain's CDR3 is CASSYSDLGAFF. CDR3 nucleotides: TGTGCCAGCAGTTACTCCGACCTTGGAGCTTTCTTT.

J is TRBJ1-5 and V is TRBV20-1; TRBD1 agrees at 7 bases. CDR1 DFQATT and CDR2 SNEGSKA come from the germline V gene (reference sequence). The CDR3 runs to 13 residues. V trimming: 6 bases; J trimming: 6 bases; junction bases outside the gene matches: 8. The CDR3 here is CSATQGLGQPQHF. The CDR3 region has the DNA TGCAGTGCAACACAGGGGTTAGGTCAGCCCCAGCATTTT.

As regards this clonotype: Just one base apart from a much larger clone, this may be a read error. This chain uses TRBV7-2 with TRBJ2-3, with a weak D call TRBD2 (5 bases). The CDR3 consists of 13 residues. Per the germline V gene, CDR1 is SGHTA and CDR2 is FQGNSA. CDR3 in DNA: TGTGCCGGCAGCCGGACTAGCACAGATACGCAGTATTTT. Translated: CAGSRTSTDTQYF.

The chain couples TRBV9 to TRBJ2-3, with 7 bases identical to TRBD2. The CDR3 runs 16 residues. The V and J ends lost 0 bases and 2 bases, in that order; junction bases with no gene match: 6. CDR1 and CDR2 (germline): SGDLS, YYNGEE. The CDR3 here is CASSVGLAENTDTQYF. In nucleotides, the CDR3 is TGTGCCAGCAGCGTAGGGCTAGCGGAAAACACAGATACGCAGTATTTT.

This clonotype came up a few times. This chain connects TRBV12-3 or TRBV12-4 to TRBJ1-1; D remains unclear. This CDR3 comprises 15 residues. Trimming took 3 bases from V and 1 from J, leaving 12 bases between them. The CDR3 sequence is CASSLPGARNTEAFF. CDR3 DNA: TGTGCCAGCAGTTTGCCAGGAGCCCGGAACACTGAAGCTTTCTTT.

This clonotype was seen more than once but under ten times. The rearrangement links TRBV5-6 to TRBJ2-3, with a tentative D call TRBD1 (5 bases). The CDR3 covers 14 residues. CDR1 and CDR2 from the germline V gene are SGHDT and YYEEEE. Between the trimmed V and J ends, which lost 4 bases and 5 bases, there was a span of 14 bases. CDR3 in amino acids: CASSVRTQQDTQYF. The CDR3 DNA reads TGTGCCAGCAGCGTCAGGACACAACAAGATACGCAGTATTTT. The full variable domain, completed using reference TRBV5-6 and TRBJ2-3, is DAGVTQSPTHLIKTRGQQVTLRCSPKSGHDTVSWYQQALGQGPQFIFQYYEEEERQRGNFPDRFSGHQFPNYSSELNVNALLLGDSALYLCASSVRTQQDTQYFGPGTRLTVL.

This chain uses TRBV20-1 with TRBJ2-3; 7 nucleotides align to TRBD1. V lost 5 bases and J lost 2; bases outside the gene matches: 10. This CDR3 contains 15 residues. Germline V gene sequence: CDR1 DFQATT, CDR2 SNEGSKA (reference sequence). CDR3 region: CSARGRQGYTDTQYF. DNA of the CDR3: TGCAGTGCTCGAGGAAGACAGGGATACACAGATACGCAGTATTTT.

The sample holds a few counts of this clonotype. This rearrangement joins TRBV7-9 to TRBJ2-1; 9 bases align to TRBD1. V shed 11 bases, J shed 5 bases, and the junction held 4 bases outside the gene matches. The CDR3 is 12 amino acids. The germline CDR1 and CDR2 sequences are SEHNR and FQNEAQ (reference sequence). CDR3 protein: CAARDRDNEQFF. CDR3 nucleotide sequence: TGTGCCGCCCGGGACAGGGACAATGAGCAGTTCTTC.

This clonotype was counted only a few times. CDR3 nucleotide sequence: TGTGCCAGCAGCTTAGCGGAGGAAGCGGGCGGCTACACCTTC. It specifies CASSLAEEAGGYTF. The V gene is TRBV7-2, the J gene TRBJ1-2, with no clear D. V was pared by 0 bases and J by 8 bases, with 13 bases between. Germline V gene lookup returns CDR1 SGHTA and CDR2 FQGNSA. This CDR3 comprises 14 residues.

V is TRBV7-9 and J is TRBJ2-1; 8 positions match TRBD2. The CDR3 runs to 14 residues. V dropped 6 bases and J dropped 2; count of bases not matched to a gene: 3. Germline CDR1 reads SEHNR; CDR2 reads FQNEAQ (reference sequence). DNA of the CDR3: TGTGCCAGCAGGAGCGGGAGCCCCTACAATGAGCAGTTCTTC. This translates into CASRSGSPYNEQFF.

The V and J genes are TRBV12-3 or TRBV12-4 and TRBJ1-1, with 7 bases lining up with TRBD1. The length of the CDR3 is 15 residues. Trimming removed 7 bases from V and 11 bases from J; junction bases left unmatched: 19. For the CDR3, the DNA is TGTGCCAGCACCGAACCTTCCGGGACAGAGGCTGGGGCTTTCTTT. Translation: CASTEPSGTEAGAFF.

The V and J genes are TRBV5-1 and TRBJ1-1, with D tentatively TRBD1 (5 bases). Trimming took 3 bases from V and 4 from J, leaving 19 bases between them. This CDR3 has 16 amino acids. CDR1 and CDR2 from the germline V gene are SGHRS and YFSETQ. In DNA form, the CDR3 reads TGCGCCAGCAGCTCCATGCCGGGCCTTAGGGGCACTGAAGCTTTCTTT. Its translation: CASSSMPGLRGTEAFF.

The rearrangement links TRBV7-6 to TRBJ2-5, with TRBD2 matching over 7 bases. The CDR3 consists of 14 residues. The V segment lost 11 bases and the J segment 2 bases; nucleotides outside the gene matches: 11. Per the germline V gene, CDR1 is SGHVS and CDR2 is FNYEAQ. The CDR3 loop reads CAPRGVYDQETQYF. CDR3 sequence (DNA): TGTGCCCCCCGGGGGGTTTATGATCAAGAGACCCAGTACTTC.

This clonotype came up many times. The chain links TRBV6-5 to TRBJ2-1; no reliable D call. The CDR3 is made up of 13 amino acids. V lost 0 bases and J 2 bases, leaving 2 bases between the germline ends. Germline values: CDR1 MNHEY, CDR2 SVGAGI. The CDR3 spells CASSYSPYNEQFF. CDR3 nucleotides: TGTGCCAGCAGTTACTCCCCCTACAATGAGCAGTTCTTC.

This clonotype was seen many times. This chain links TRBV12-3 or TRBV12-4 with TRBJ2-1; 7 bases are a match to TRBD2. V was pared by 5 bases and J by 9 bases, with 16 bases of the junction left unmatched. The length of the CDR3 is 16 residues. The CDR3, as DNA: TGTGCCAGCAGTCCCCAGCCGGGAGGAAGAAATAGTGAGCAGTTCTTC. Protein sequence: CASSPQPGGRNSEQFF.

The chain recombines TRBV5-1 with TRBJ2-3; 9 bases align to TRBD1. The CDR3 length is 15 residues. V dropped 3 bases and J dropped 4; count of bases not matched to a gene: 6. The germline V gene has CDR1 SGHRS and CDR2 YFSETQ. The CDR3 loop reads CASSSGTGLADTQYF. DNA for the CDR3: TGCGCCAGCAGCTCCGGGACAGGGCTGGCAGATACGCAGTATTTT.

CDR3 loop: CASSPSTVANEKLFF. The DNA for the CDR3 is TGCGCCAGCAGCCCGAGTACGGTGGCTAATGAAAAACTGTTTTTT. V and J are TRBV4-3 and TRBJ1-4; D is unresolved. Germline assignment: CDR1 LGHNA and CDR2 YSLEER. This CDR3 has 15 residues. Trimming shortened V by 4 bases and J by 3 bases, and 12 bases separated the two germline ends.

At least ten counts were recorded for this clonotype. V and J are TRBV10-2 and TRBJ2-2, with D perhaps assigned TRBD1 or TRBD2 (5 bases each). The CDR3 sequence is 16 residues long. V dropped 6 bases and J dropped 1 base, with 15 bases sitting between them. Germline CDR1 is WSHSY and CDR2 is SAAADI. CDR3 residues: CASRDTGTENTGELFF. DNA of the CDR3: TGCGCCAGCAGGGATACCGGGACGGAGAACACCGGGGAGCTGTTTTTT.

The sample holds a few counts of this clonotype. The chain carries TRBV2 and TRBJ2-5; 8 positions match TRBD1. The germline CDR1 and CDR2 sequences are SNHLY and FYNNEI. This CDR3 has 14 residues. V lost 4 bases and J lost 5; bases outside the gene matches: 6. CDR3 sequence: CASSVVRGPETQYF. The DNA of the CDR3 is TGTGCCAGCAGTGTCGTCAGGGGGCCGGAGACCCAGTACTTC.

The chain combines TRBV29-1 with TRBJ2-5, with 11 bases fitting TRBD2. The CDR3 spans 17 residues. CDR1 and CDR2 (germline): SQVTM, ANQGSEA. Trimming at V came to 1 base and at J to 2 bases, leaving 9 bases not matched to a gene. The CDR3 loop reads CSVEGGPTSGNQETQYF. In DNA form, the CDR3 reads TGCAGCGTTGAAGGAGGACCGACTAGCGGGAATCAAGAGACCCAGTACTTC.